This entry is about one T cell receptor beta chain. Its cognate antigen is unknown. The sample belongs to a study of vaccination and CD4 T cells after COVID-19. Treatment reported: roughly 10-day PBMC culture with coronavirus spike peptide pools or control peptides (ViraFEST assay). This CDR3 comprises 16 residues. Trimming left V 7 bases short and J 1 base short, with 14 bases between. Germline lookup yields CDR1 MNHEY and CDR2 SVGEGT. Sequence data for DNA of cultured CD4+ T cells were generated by the Oncomine TCR Beta short-read assay. TCRdb reprocessed the PCR reads via MiXCR and lists one record per CDR3 protein. The repertoire includes about 20,000 distinct CDR3 sequences, roughly three fifths of them detected once, and over 8.5% sits in the top ten.

The receptor comes from a human donor who had recovered from COVID-19. The V call is TRBV6-2 or TRBV6-3, the J call TRBJ2-6; TRBD2 might be the D (6 bases). Sequencing used CD4+ T cells from blood, cultured in vitro. The CDR3 bases are TGTGCCAGCACCAACCCGGGGGTATCTGGGGCCAACGTCCTGACTTTC. Protein product: CASTNPGVSGANVLTF.